There are a few counts of the clone carrying this T cell receptor beta chain. Its target is unknown. This sample was included in a study of identifying expanded T cells in peripheral blood. Trimming stripped 6 bases from V and 0 bases from J, with 11 bases between. This CDR3 has 14 amino acids. In germline, CDR1 is SGHTA, CDR2 FQGNSA. Study findings and constraints: Clone count variance between roughly 2-week samples rose with total template count. About 1.2 clones differed between technical replicates, versus around 15 and 18 over time.

Assay: immunoSEQ multiplex PCR; the TCRdb copy retains only in-frame clones and omits some. The table lists approximately 97,000 clones, more than 70% of them singletons, with less than 15% in the top ten. Collection occurred without any documented infections or immune events in donors. The sequence was obtained from a person between 18 and 75 years old in good health. The chain links TRBV7-2 to TRBJ1-1; D might be TRBD1 (5 bases). The sequencing input was blood. The CDR3 DNA reads as TGTGCCAGCAGTCCGACAGATATGAACACTGAAGCTTTCTTT. Protein sequence: CASSPTDMNTEAFF.